This T cell receptor beta chain was captured in a study of T-cell reconstitution after alpha-beta-depleted transplantation in children. Using unique molecular identifiers, the investigators prepared the TCRbeta library. TCRdb reprocessed the PCR reads with MiXCR, giving one entry per CDR3 protein. Of fewer than 550,000 distinct CDR3 sequences listed, 11% are singletons. V shed 4 bases and J 6 bases; nucleotides not matched to a gene: 13. The CDR3 has 16 amino acids. Per the germline V gene, CDR1 is SGHRS and CDR2 is YFSETQ. Sample: PBMCs from the stem cell graft donor, taken from the stem cell graft. This TCR was sampled from a human donor who donated a stem cell graft to a child with acute myeloid leukemia. The gene calls are TRBV5-1 and TRBJ2-5; the match to TRBD2 covers 9 bases. The CDR3 region is CASSPPTSGGRKTQYF. In nucleotides, the CDR3 is TGCGCCAGCAGCCCTCCGACTAGCGGTGGCCGAAAGACCCAGTACTTC.